In its sample, the clone carrying this T cell receptor beta chain was seen many times. Antigen specificity is unknown. The TCRbeta library was prepared with unique molecular identifiers. MiXCR, run by TCRdb on the PCR reads, gives a single entry per CDR3 protein. The sample yields about 580,000 distinct CDR3 sequences, about 21% seen once. This sample was taken from a study of T-cell reconstitution after alpha-beta-depleted transplantation in children. Study-wide points: The high TCRbeta diversity at day 60 in some patients came from surviving recipient T cells and thymic progenitors.

The CDR3 length is 17 residues. V was pared by 5 bases and J by 4 bases, with 13 bases of the junction left unmatched. This chain connects TRBV12-3 or TRBV12-4 to TRBJ1-1, with 10 bases that match TRBD1. This TCR was sampled from a boy in the first two years of life who had a stem cell transplant for acute myeloid leukemia, so the T cells may come from the graft donor. This specimen consisted of PBMCs, mostly from graft donor cells, obtained 360 days after TCRalphabeta/CD19-depleted stem cell transplant. In DNA, the CDR3 is TGTGCCAGCAGTCCTGTGACAGGGGGCACCAGAGGCACTGAAGCTTTCTTT. Protein product: CASSPVTGGTRGTEAFF.